This is a list of T cell receptor beta chains from one sample in a study of blood T cell repertoires in COVID-19. Sequencing used immunoSEQ multiplex PCR; TCRdb keeps in-frame clones, though not all of them. The data contain some 150,000 clones, around 90% of them singletons. Sequenced sample: peripheral blood. The receptors were sampled from a woman aged 55-69 years with acute or convalescent COVID-19. Both conserved end residues are part of each CDR3. Each record gives: V gene, J gene, D gene, clone size, CDR3 protein, CDR3 DNA. The D gene is left open where the match is weak. The size of a clone is reported for some rows only, either as once, few or many, or as a class for expanded clones.

V: TRBV4-3; J: TRBJ1-3; D: NA; size: NA; CDR3: CASSQDVLSAGNTIYF; DNA: TGCGCCAGCAGCCAAGATGTGCTATCCGCCGGAAACACCATATATTTT
V: TRBV7-3; J: TRBJ1-1; D: NA; size: few; CDR3: CASSPGRHSEAFF; DNA: TGTGCCAGCAGCCCAGGTAGACATTCTGAAGCTTTCTTT
V: TRBV19; J: TRBJ1-2; D: NA; size: NA; CDR3: CASSIGDTGHGGYTF; DNA: TGTGCCAGTAGTATTGGGGACACAGGACATGGTGGCTACACCTTC
V: TRBV5-1; J: TRBJ2-3; D: NA; size: NA; CDR3: CASSHDNTDTQYF; DNA: TGCGCCAGCAGCCATGACAATACAGATACGCAGTATTTT
V: TRBV28; J: TRBJ2-7; D: TRBD2; size: NA; CDR3: CASTTAASGGPHEQYF; DNA: TGTGCCAGCACCACCGCGGCTAGCGGGGGGCCCCACGAGCAGTACTTC
V: TRBV5-1; J: TRBJ1-1; D: NA; size: NA; CDR3: CASSYPGKEAFF; DNA: TGCGCCAGCAGTTACCCCGGGAAAGAAGCTTTCTTT
V: TRBV28; J: TRBJ2-1; D: NA; size: few; CDR3: CASSLTSWRFNEQFF; DNA: TGTGCCAGCAGTTTAACTAGTTGGAGGTTCAATGAGCAGTTCTTC
V: TRBV2; J: TRBJ2-7; D: NA; size: NA; CDR3: CASRADNYEQYF; DNA: TGTGCCAGCCGGGCGGACAACTACGAGCAGTACTTC
V: TRBV5-1; J: TRBJ1-1; D: NA; size: NA; CDR3: CASSFGLNTEAFF; DNA: TGCGCCAGCAGCTTTGGCTTGAACACTGAAGCTTTCTTT
V: TRBV13; J: TRBJ1-1; D: TRBD1; size: NA; CDR3: CASSLRTGGARLWGTEAFF; DNA: TGTGCCAGCAGCTTACGAACAGGGGGCGCGAGGCTTTGGGGCACTGAAGCTTTCTTT
V: TRBV4-2; J: TRBJ2-3; D: TRBD2; size: NA; CDR3: CASSQVSSGGTDTQYF; DNA: TGTGCCAGCAGCCAAGTGTCTAGCGGGGGAACAGATACGCAGTATTTT
V: TRBV5-1; J: TRBJ1-1; D: NA; size: NA; CDR3: CASSLESGGTEAFF; DNA: TGCGCCAGCAGCTTGGAATCGGGGGGCACTGAAGCTTTCTTT
V: TRBV7-3; J: TRBJ2-2; D: TRBD2; size: NA; CDR3: CASSLLGGRGTGELFF; DNA: TGTGCCAGCAGCTTATTGGGAGGGCGCGGCACCGGGGAGCTGTTTTTT
V: TRBV30; J: TRBJ1-1; D: TRBD1; size: NA; CDR3: CAWSMASYRGSTEAFF; DNA: TGTGCCTGGAGCATGGCCTCTTACAGGGGCAGCACTGAAGCTTTCTTT
V: TRBV9; J: TRBJ2-5; D: TRBD1; size: NA; CDR3: CASSARMGQFQETQYF; DNA: TGTGCCAGCAGCGCCCGTATGGGACAGTTCCAAGAGACCCAGTACTTC
V: TRBV16; J: TRBJ1-6; D: NA; size: NA; CDR3: CASSQVGAPLHF; DNA: TGTGCCAGCAGCCAGGTCGGGGCACCCCTCCACTTT
V: TRBV7-9; J: TRBJ2-1; D: TRBD1; size: once; CDR3: CASGPDRGYNEQFF; DNA: TGTGCCAGCGGCCCGGACAGGGGATACAATGAGCAGTTCTTC
V: TRBV7-2; J: TRBJ1-1; D: TRBD1; size: NA; CDR3: CASSYGTENTEAFF; DNA: TGTGCCAGCAGTTACGGGACAGAGAACACTGAAGCTTTCTTT
V: TRBV28; J: TRBJ2-5; D: NA; size: few; CDR3: CASSSLGQGLQETQYF; DNA: TGTGCCAGCAGTTCCCTCGGGCAGGGGCTACAAGAGACCCAGTACTTC
V: TRBV28; J: TRBJ1-3; D: TRBD1; size: NA; CDR3: CASSTQGDGNSGNTIYF; DNA: TGTGCCAGCAGTACCCAGGGGGATGGTAACTCTGGAAACACCATATATTTT
V: TRBV7-3; J: TRBJ2-3; D: TRBD2; size: NA; CDR3: CASSSPTSGGKQYF; DNA: TGTGCCAGCAGCTCGCCGACTAGCGGGGGAAAGCAGTATTTT
V: TRBV28; J: TRBJ1-4; D: NA; size: NA; CDR3: CASSFPQGTATNEKLFF; DNA: TGTGCCAGCAGTTTTCCGCAGGGCACCGCAACTAATGAAAAACTGTTTTTT
V: TRBV2; J: TRBJ1-4; D: NA; size: NA; CDR3: CASRTQGWDEKLFF; DNA: TGTGCCAGCAGAACACAGGGTTGGGATGAAAAACTGTTTTTT
V: TRBV28; J: TRBJ1-1; D: NA; size: NA; CDR3: CASSPVRVNTEAFF; DNA: TGTGCCAGCAGCCCCGTCAGGGTGAACACTGAAGCTTTCTTT
V: TRBV27; J: TRBJ2-5; D: NA; size: NA; CDR3: CASRSQGIRETQYF; DNA: TGTGCCAGCCGCTCCCAGGGGATTAGAGAGACCCAGTACTTC
V: TRBV27; J: TRBJ2-3; D: TRBD2; size: NA; CDR3: CASSLIAGAGGTQYF; DNA: TGTGCCAGCAGTCTTATAGCGGGGGCTGGGGGTACGCAGTATTTT
V: TRBV6-6; J: TRBJ2-7; D: TRBD1; size: NA; CDR3: CASLKGQVDHEQYF; DNA: TGTGCCAGCCTGAAAGGACAGGTTGACCACGAGCAGTACTTC
V: TRBV10-3; J: TRBJ1-1; D: TRBD1; size: NA; CDR3: CAIRQGAKDTEAFF; DNA: TGTGCCATCAGGCAGGGGGCCAAGGACACTGAAGCTTTCTTT
V: TRBV19; J: TRBJ2-2; D: NA; size: NA; CDR3: CASNPGTTNTGELFF; DNA: TGTGCCAGTAATCCCGGGACAACTAACACCGGGGAGCTGTTTTTT
V: TRBV7-2; J: TRBJ2-1; D: NA; size: NA; CDR3: CASSLGAGGIPYNEQFF; DNA: TGTGCCAGCAGCTTAGGGGCCGGAGGGATCCCCTACAATGAGCAGTTCTTC
V: TRBV12-3/TRBV12-4; J: TRBJ2-4; D: NA; size: few; CDR3: CASSLGSRREYF; DNA: TGTGCCAGCAGTTTAGGATCCCGGCGGGAGTACTTC
V: TRBV5-6; J: TRBJ1-1; D: NA; size: NA; CDR3: CASLVPLALSTEAFF; DNA: TGTGCCAGCTTAGTTCCTCTTGCCCTGAGCACTGAAGCTTTCTTT
V: TRBV6-6; J: TRBJ2-2; D: NA; size: NA; CDR3: CASSPPGGTGELFF; DNA: TGTGCCAGCAGTCCTCCCGGGGGCACCGGGGAGCTGTTTTTT
V: TRBV3-1/TRBV3-2; J: TRBJ2-3; D: NA; size: NA; CDR3: CASSQGYTDTQYF; DNA: TGTGCCAGCAGCCAGGGCTATACAGATACGCAGTATTTT
V: TRBV19; J: TRBJ1-6; D: NA; size: NA; CDR3: CASHQGYNSPLHF; DNA: TGTGCCAGCCATCAGGGTTATAATTCACCCCTCCACTTT
V: TRBV10-3; J: TRBJ1-2; D: NA; size: NA; CDR3: CAISDPGGGNWDGYTF; DNA: TGTGCCATCAGTGACCCTGGGGGGGGCAATTGGGATGGCTACACCTTC
V: TRBV3-1/TRBV3-2; J: TRBJ1-4; D: NA; size: NA; CDR3: CASSQALGGPSTNEKLFF; DNA: TGTGCCAGCAGCCAAGCCCTCGGGGGGCCCAGCACTAATGAAAAACTGTTTTTT
V: TRBV5-5; J: TRBJ1-4; D: NA; size: NA; CDR3: CASSSIVEGRDEKLFF; DNA: TGTGCCAGCAGCTCCATTGTGGAGGGAAGGGATGAAAAACTGTTTTTT
V: TRBV5-1; J: TRBJ1-1; D: TRBD1; size: NA; CDR3: CASSEYRGMTEAFF; DNA: TGCGCCAGCAGCGAATACAGGGGAATGACTGAAGCTTTCTTT
V: TRBV5-4; J: TRBJ2-2; D: NA; size: once; CDR3: CASSGTQGIGELFF; DNA: TGTGCCAGCAGCGGAACCCAGGGAATCGGGGAGCTGTTTTTT